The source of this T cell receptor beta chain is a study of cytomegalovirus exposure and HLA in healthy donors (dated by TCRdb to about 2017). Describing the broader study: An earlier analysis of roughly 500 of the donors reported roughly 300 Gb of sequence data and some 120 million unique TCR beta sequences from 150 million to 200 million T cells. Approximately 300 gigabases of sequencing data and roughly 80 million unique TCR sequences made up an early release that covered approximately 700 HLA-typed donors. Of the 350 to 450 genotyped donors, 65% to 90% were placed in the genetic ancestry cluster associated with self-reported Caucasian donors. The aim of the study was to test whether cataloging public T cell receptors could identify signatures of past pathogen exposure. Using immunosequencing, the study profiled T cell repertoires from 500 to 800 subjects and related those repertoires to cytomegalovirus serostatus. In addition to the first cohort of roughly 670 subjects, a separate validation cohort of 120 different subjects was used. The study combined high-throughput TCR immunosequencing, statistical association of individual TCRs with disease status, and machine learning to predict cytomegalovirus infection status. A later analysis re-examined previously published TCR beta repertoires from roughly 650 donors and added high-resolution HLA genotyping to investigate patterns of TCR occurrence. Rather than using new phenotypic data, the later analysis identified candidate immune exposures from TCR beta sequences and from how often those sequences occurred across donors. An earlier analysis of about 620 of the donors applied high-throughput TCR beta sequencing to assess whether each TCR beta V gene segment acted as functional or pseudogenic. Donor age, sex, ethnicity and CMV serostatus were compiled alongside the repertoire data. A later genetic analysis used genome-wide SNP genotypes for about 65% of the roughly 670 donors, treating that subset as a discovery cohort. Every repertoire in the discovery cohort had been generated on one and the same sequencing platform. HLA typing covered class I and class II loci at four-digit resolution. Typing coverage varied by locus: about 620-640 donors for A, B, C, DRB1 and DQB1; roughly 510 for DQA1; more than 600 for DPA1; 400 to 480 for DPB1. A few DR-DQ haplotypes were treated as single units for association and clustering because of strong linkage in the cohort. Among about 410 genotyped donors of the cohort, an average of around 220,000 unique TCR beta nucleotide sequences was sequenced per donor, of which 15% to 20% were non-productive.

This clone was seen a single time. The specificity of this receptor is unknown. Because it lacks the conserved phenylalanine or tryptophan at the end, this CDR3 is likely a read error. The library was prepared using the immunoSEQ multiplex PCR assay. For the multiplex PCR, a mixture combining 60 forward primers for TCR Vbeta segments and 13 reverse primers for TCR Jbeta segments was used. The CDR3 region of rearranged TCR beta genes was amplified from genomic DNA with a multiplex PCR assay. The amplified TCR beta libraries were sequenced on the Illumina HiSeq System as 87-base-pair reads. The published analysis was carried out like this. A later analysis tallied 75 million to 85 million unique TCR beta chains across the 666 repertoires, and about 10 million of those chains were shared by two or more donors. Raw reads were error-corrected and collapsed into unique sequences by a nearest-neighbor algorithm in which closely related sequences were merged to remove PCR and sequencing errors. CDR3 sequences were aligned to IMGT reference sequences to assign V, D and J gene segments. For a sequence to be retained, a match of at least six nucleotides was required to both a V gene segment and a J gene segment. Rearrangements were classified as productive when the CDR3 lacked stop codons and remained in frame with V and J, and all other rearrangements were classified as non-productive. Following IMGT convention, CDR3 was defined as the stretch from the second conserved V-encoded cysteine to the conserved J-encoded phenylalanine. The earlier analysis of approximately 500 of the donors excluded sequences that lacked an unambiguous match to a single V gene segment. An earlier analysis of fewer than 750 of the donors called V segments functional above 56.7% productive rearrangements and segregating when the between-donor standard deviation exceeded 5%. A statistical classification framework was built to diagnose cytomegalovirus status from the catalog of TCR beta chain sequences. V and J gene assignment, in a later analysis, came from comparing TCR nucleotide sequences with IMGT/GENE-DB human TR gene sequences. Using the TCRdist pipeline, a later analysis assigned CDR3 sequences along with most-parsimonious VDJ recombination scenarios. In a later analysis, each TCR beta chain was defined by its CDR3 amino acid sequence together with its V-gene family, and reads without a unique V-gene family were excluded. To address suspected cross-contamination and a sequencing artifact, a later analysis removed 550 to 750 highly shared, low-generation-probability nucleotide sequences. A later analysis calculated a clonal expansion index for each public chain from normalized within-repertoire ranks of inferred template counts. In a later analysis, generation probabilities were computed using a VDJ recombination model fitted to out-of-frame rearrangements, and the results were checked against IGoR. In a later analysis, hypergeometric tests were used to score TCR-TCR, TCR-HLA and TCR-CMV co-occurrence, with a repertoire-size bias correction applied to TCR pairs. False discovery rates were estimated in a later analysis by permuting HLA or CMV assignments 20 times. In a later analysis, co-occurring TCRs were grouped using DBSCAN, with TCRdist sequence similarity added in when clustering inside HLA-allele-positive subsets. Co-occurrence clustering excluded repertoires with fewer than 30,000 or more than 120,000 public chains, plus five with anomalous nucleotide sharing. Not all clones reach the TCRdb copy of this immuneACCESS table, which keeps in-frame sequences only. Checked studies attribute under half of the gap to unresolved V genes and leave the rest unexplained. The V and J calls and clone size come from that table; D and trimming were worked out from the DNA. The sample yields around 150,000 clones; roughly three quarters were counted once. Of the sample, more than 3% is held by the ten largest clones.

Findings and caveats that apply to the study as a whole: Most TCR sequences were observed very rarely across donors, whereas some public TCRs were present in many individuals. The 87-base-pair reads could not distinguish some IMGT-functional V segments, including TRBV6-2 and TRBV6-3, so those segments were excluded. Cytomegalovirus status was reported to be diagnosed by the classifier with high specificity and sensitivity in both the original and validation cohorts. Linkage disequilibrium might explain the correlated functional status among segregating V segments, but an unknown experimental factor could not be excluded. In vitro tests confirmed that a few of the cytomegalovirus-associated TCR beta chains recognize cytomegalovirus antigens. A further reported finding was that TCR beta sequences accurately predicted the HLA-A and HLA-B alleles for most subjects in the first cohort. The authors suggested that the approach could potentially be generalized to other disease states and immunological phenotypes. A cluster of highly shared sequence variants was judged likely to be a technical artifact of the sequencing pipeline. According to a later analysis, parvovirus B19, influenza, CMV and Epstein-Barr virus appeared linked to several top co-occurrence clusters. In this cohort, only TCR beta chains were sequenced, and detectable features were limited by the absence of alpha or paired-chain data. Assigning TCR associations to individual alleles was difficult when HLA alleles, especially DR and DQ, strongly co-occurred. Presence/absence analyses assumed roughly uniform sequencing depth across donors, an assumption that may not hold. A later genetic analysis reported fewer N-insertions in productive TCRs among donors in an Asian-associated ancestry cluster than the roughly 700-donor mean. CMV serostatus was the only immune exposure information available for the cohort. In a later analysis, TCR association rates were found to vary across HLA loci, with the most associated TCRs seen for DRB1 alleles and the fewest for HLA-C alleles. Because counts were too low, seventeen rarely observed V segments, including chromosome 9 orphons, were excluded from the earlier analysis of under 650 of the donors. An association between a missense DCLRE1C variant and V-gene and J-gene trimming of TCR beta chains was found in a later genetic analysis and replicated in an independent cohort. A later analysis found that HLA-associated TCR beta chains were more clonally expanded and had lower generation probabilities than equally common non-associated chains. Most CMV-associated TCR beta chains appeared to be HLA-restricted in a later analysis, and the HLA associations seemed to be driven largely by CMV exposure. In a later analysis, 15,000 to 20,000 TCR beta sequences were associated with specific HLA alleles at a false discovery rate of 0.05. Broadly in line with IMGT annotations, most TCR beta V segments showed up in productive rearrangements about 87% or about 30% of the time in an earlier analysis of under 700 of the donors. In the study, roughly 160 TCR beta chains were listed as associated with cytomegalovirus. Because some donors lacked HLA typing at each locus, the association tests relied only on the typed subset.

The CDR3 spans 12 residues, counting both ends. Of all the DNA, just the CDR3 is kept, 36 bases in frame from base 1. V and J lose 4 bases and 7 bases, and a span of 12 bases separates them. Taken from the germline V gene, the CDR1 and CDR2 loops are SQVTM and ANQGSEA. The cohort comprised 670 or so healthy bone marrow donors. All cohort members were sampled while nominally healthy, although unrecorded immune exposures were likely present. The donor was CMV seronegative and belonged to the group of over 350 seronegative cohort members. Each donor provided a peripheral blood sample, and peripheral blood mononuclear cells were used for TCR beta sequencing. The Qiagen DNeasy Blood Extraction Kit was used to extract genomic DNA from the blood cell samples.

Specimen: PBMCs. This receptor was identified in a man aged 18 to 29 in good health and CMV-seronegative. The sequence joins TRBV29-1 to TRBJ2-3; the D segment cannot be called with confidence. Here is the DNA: TGCAGCGTTGTGGGCCCACAGAATACGCAGTATCTT. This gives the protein CSVVGPQNTQYL.